This T cell receptor beta chain comes out of a study of blood T cell repertoires in COVID-19. Study as a whole: Some COVID-19 samples were acute and others convalescent; all came from the United States, Italy and Spain. Sample material is recorded as cDNA or gDNA derived from T cells, B-cell-depleted T cells, or PBMCs.

Profiled with immunoSEQ multiplex PCR; TCRdb holds only in-frame clones, not every one. The sample holds 55,000 to 65,000 clones, 70% to 90% seen once. The germline V gene encodes CDR1 MDHEN and CDR2 SYDVKM. With V trimmed by 5 bases and J by 11 bases, 4 bases remained unmatched. This CDR3 region has 13 residues. The chain employs TRBV28 and TRBJ1-6; TRBD1 agrees at 9 bases. Sequenced input: peripheral blood. This receptor was obtained from a man aged 60 to 75 with acute or convalescent COVID-19. As DNA, the CDR3 is TGTGCCAGCAGTAAGGGACAGGGACCACCCCTCCACTTT. It specifies CASSKGQGPPLHF. The variable domain in full, with the rest retrieved from reference TRBV28 and TRBJ1-6, is DVKVTQSSRYLVKRTGEKVFLECVQDMDHENMFWYRQDPGLGLRLIYFSYDVKMKEKGDIPEGYSVSREKKERFSLILESASTNQTSMYLCASSKGQGPPLHFGNGTRLTVT.